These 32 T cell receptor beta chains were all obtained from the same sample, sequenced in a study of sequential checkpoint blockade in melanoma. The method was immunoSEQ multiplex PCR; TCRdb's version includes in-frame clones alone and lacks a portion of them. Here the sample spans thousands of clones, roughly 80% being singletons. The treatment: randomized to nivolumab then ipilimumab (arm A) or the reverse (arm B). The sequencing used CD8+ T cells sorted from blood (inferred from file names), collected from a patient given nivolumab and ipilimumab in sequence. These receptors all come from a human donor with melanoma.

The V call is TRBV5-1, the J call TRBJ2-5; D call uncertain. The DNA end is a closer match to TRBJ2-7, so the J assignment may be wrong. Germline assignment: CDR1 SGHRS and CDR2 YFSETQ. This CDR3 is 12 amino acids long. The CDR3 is CASSPPSYEQYF. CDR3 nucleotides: TGCGCCAGCAGTCCCCCCTCATACGAGCAGTACTTC.

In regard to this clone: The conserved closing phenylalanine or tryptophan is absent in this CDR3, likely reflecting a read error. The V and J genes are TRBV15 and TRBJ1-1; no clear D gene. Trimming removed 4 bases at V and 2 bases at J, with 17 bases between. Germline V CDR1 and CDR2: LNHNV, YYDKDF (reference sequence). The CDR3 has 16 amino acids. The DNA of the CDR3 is TGTGCCACCAGCACCGGACCCCGGGGTGGAAACACTGAAGCTTTCGTT. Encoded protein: CATSTGPRGGNTEAFV.

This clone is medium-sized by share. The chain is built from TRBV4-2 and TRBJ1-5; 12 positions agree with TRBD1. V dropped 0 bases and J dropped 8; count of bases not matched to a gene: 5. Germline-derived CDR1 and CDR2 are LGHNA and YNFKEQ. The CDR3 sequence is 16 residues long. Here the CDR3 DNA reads TGTGCCAGCAGCCAAGACCCTGGGACAGGGGGCGAGCCCCAGCATTTT. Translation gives CASSQDPGTGGEPQHF.

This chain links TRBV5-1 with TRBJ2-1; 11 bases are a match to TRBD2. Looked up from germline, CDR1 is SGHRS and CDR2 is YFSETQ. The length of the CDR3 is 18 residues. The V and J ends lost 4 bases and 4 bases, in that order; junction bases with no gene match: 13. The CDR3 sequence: CASSITGGTSGQYNEQFF. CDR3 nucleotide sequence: TGCGCCAGCAGCATCACAGGGGGGACTAGCGGACAATACAATGAGCAGTTCTTC.

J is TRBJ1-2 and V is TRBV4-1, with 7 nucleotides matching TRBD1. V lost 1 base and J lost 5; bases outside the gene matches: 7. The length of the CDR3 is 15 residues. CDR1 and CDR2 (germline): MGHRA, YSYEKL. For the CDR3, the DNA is TGCGCCAGCAGCCAAGTCCTCCAGGGGGGATATGGCTACACCTTC. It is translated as CASSQVLQGGYGYTF.

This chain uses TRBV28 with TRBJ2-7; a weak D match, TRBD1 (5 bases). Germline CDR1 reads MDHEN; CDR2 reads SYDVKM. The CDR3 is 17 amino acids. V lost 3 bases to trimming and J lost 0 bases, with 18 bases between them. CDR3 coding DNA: TGTGCCAGCAGTTTCGACGTGACGGCCGACAGCTCCTACGAGCAGTACTTC. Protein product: CASSFDVTADSSYEQYF.

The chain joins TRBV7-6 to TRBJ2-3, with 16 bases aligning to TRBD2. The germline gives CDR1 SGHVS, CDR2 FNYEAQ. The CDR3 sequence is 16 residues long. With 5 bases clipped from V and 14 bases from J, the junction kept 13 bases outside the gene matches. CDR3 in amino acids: CASSPGTSGGASVLYF. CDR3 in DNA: TGTGCCAGCAGCCCGGGGACTAGCGGGGGGGCCTCGGTCTTGTATTTT.

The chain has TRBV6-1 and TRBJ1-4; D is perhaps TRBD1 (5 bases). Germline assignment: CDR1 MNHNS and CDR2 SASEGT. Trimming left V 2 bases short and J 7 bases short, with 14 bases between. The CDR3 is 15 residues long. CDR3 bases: TGTGCCAGCAGTGAAAATCAGGGAGGAGGTGAAAAACTGTTTTTT. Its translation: CASSENQGGGEKLFF.

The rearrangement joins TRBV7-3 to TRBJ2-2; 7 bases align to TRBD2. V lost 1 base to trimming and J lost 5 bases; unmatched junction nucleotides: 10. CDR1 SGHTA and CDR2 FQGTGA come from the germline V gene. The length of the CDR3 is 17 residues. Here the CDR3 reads CASSLNPGGGSTGELFF. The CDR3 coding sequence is TGTGCCAGCAGCTTAAACCCTGGGGGGGGATCGACCGGGGAGCTGTTTTTT.

The CDR3 protein is CASSLGPYRLRRNDEYF. CDR3 nucleotides: TGTGCCAGCAGCTTAGGCCCCTACCGGCTGCGGCGCAATGACGAGTACTTC. The genes are TRBV11-2 and TRBJ2-7, with no clear D. Between the trimmed V and J ends, which lost 1 base and 11 bases, there was a span of 27 bases. The CDR3 covers 17 residues. Per the germline V gene, CDR1 is SGHAT and CDR2 is FQNNGV.

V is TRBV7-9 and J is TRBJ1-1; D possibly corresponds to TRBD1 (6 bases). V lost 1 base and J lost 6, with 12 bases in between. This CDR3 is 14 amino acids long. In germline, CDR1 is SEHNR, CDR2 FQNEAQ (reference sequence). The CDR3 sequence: CASSLGGGRPEAFF. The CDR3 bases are TGTGCCAGCAGCTTAGGGGGGGGCAGGCCTGAAGCTTTCTTT.

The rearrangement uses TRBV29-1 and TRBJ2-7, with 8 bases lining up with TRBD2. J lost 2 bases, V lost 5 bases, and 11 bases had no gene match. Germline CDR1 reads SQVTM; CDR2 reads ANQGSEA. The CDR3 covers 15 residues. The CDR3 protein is CSVCYRGGYAYEQYF. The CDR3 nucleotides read TGCAGCGTTTGTTATCGGGGGGGGTACGCCTACGAGCAGTACTTC.

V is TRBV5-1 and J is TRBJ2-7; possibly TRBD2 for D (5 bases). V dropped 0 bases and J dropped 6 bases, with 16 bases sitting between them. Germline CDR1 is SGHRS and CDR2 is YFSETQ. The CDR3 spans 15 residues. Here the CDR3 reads CASSLGPGTQSEQYF. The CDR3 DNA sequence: TGCGCCAGCAGCTTGGGCCCGGGAACCCAATCCGAGCAGTACTTC.

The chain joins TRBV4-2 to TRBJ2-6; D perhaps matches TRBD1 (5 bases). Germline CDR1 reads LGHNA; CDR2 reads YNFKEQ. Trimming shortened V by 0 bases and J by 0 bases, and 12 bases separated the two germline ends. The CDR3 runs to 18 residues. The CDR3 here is CASSQDQGSASGANVLTF. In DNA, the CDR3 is TGTGCCAGCAGCCAAGATCAGGGATCGGCCTCTGGGGCCAACGTCCTGACTTTC.

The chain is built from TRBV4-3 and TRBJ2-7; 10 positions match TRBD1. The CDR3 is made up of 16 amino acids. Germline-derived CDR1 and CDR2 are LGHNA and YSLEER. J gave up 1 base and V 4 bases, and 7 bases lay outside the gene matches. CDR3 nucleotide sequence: TGCGCCAGCAGCCCAAGGACAGGGGGTGGTTCCTACGAGCAGTACTTC. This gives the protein CASSPRTGGGSYEQYF.

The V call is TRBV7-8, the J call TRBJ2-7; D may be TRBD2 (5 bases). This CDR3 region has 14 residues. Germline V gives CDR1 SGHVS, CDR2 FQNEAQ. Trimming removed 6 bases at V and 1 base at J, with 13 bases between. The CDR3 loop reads CASRTTQRSYEQYF. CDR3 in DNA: TGTGCCAGCAGGACTACCCAACGATCCTACGAGCAGTACTTC.

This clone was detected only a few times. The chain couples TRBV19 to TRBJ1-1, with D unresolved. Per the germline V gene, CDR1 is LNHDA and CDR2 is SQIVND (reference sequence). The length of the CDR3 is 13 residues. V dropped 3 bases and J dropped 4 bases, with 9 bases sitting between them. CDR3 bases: TGTGCCAGTAGTATCTCAGGAATCACTGAAGCTTTCTTT. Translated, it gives CASSISGITEAFF.

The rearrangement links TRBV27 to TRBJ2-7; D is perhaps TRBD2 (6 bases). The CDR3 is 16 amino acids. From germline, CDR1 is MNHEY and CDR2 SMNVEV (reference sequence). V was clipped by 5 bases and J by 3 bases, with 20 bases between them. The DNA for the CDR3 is TGTGCCAGCAGTAACCCTGGGAGGCAGGGATTCTACGAGCAGTACTTC. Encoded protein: CASSNPGRQGFYEQYF.

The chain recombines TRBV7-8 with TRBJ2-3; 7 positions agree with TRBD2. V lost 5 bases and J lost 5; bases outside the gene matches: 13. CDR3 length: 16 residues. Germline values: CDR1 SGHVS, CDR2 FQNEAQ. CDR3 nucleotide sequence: TGTGCCAGCAGCCCTGCGATTCGACTAGCAAGAGATACGCAGTATTTT. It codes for CASSPAIRLARDTQYF. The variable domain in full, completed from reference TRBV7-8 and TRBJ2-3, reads GAGVSQSPRYKVAKRGQDVALRCDPISGHVSLFWYQQALGQGPEFLTYFQNEAQLDKSGLPSDRFFAERPEGSVSTLKIQRTQQEDSAVYLCASSPAIRLARDTQYFGPGTRLTVL.

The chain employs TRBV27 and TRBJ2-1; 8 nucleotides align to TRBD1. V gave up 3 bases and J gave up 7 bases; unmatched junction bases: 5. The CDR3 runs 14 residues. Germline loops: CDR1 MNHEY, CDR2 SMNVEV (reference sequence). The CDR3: CASSFRGLNNEQFF. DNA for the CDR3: TGTGCCAGCAGTTTCAGGGGGCTAAATAATGAGCAGTTCTTC.

DNA for the CDR3: TGTGCCAGCAGCTTCGGCTACGAGCAGTACTTC. This translates into CASSFGYEQYF. The chain couples TRBV5-6 to TRBJ2-7; D is undetermined. The germline V gene encodes CDR1 SGHDT and CDR2 YYEEEE. Trimming removed 2 bases from V and 3 bases from J, with 3 bases in between. This CDR3 is built from 11 residues.

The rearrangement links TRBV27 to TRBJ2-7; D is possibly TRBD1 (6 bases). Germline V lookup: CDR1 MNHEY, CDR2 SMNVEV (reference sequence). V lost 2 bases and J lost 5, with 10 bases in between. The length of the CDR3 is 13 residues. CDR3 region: CASSLGQGNEQYF. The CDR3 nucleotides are TGTGCCAGCAGTTTAGGGCAGGGGAACGAGCAGTACTTC.

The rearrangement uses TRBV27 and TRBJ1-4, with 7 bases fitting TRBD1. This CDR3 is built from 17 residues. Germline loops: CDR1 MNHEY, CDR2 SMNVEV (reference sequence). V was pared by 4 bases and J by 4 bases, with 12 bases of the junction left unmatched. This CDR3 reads CASSSDTGTAINEKLFF. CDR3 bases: TGTGCCAGCAGTTCAGACACTGGGACAGCGATTAATGAAAAACTGTTTTTT. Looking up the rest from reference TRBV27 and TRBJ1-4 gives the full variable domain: EAQVTQNPRYLITVTGKKLTVTCSQNMNHEYMSWYRQDPGLGLRQIYYSMNVEVTDKGDVPEGYKVSRKEKRNFPLILESPSPNQTSLYFCASSSDTGTAINEKLFFGSGTQLSVL.

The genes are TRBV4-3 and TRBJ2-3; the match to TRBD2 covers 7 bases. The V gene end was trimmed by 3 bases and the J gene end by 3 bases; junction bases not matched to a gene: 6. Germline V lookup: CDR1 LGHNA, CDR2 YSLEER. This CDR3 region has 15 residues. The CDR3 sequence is CASSQARGTTDTQYF. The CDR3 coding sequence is TGCGCCAGCAGCCAGGCGCGGGGGACTACAGATACGCAGTATTTT.

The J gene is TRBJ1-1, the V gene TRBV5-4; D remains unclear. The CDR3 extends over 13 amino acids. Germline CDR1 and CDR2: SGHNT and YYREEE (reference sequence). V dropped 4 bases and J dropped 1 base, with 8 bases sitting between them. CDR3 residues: CASSLRENTEAFF. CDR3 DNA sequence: TGTGCCAGCAGCCTGAGAGAGAACACTGAAGCTTTCTTT.

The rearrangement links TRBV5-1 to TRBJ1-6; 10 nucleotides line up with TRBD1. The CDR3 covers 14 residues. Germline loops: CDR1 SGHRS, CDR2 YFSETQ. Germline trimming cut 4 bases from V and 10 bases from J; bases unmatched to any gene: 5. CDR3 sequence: CASSPDRGDSPLHF. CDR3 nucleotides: TGCGCCAGCAGCCCGGACAGGGGGGACTCACCCCTCCACTTT. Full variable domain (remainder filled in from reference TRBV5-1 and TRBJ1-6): KAGVTQTPRYLIKTRGQQVTLSCSPISGHRSVSWYQQTPGQGLQFLFEYFSETQRNKGNFPGRFSGRQFSNSRSEMNVSTLELGDSALYLCASSPDRGDSPLHFGNGTRLTVT.

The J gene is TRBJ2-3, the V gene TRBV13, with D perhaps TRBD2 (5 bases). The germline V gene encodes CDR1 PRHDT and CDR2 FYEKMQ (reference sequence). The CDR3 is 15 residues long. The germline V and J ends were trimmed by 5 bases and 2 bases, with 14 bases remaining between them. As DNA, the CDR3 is TGTGCCAGCAGCCCCGAACCGGGAACCACAGATACGCAGTATTTT. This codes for CASSPEPGTTDTQYF.

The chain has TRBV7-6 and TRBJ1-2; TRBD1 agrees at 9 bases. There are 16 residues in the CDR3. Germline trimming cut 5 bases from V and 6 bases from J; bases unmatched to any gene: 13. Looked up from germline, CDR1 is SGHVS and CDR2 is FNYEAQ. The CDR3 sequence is CASSATGTGIVNGYTF. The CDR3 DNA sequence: TGTGCCAGCAGCGCAACCGGGACAGGGATCGTGAATGGCTACACCTTC.

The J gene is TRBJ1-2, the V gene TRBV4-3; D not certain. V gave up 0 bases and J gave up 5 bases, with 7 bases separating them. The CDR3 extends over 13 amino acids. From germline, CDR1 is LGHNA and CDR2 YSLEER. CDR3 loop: CASSQEPTYGYTF. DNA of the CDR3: TGCGCCAGCAGCCAAGAACCCACATATGGCTACACCTTC.

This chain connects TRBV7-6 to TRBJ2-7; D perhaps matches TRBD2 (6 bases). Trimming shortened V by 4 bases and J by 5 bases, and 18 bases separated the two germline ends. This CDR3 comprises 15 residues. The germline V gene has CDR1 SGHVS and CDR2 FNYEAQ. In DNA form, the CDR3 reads TGTGCCAGCAGCTCTACCTCGGGAGTAGCCCACGAGCAGTACTTC. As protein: CASSSTSGVAHEQYF.

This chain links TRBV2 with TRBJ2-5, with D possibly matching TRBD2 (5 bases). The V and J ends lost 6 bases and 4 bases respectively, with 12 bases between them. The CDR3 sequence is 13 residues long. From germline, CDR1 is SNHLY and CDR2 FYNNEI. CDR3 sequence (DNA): TGTGCCAGCAGAATCGAGGGTGGAGAGACCCAGTACTTC. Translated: CASRIEGGETQYF. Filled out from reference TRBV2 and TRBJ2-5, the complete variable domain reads EPEVTQTPSHQVTQMGQEVILRCVPISNHLYFYWYRQILGQKVEFLVSFYNNEISEKSEIFDDQFSVERPDGSNFTLKIRSTKLEDSAMYFCASRIEGGETQYFGPGTRLLVL.

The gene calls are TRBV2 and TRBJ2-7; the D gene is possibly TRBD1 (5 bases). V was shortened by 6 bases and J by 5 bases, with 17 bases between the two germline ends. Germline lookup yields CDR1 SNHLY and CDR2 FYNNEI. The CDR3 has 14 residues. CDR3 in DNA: TGTGCCAGCAGCAGCGTCAGGGCTTTGGACGAGCAGTACTTC. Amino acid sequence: CASSSVRALDEQYF.